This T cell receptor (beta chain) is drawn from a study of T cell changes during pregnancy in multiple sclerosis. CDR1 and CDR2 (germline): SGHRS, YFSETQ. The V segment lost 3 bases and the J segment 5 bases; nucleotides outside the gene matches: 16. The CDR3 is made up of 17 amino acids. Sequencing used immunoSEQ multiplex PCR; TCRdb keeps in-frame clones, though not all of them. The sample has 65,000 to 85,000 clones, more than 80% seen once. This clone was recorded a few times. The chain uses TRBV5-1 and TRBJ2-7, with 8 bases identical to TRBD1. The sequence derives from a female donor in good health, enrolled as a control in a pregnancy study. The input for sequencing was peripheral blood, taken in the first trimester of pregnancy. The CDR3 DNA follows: TGCGCCAGCAGCTACCCCCCCGGGACAGGCTGGGCAGACGAGCAGTACTTC. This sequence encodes CASSYPPGTGWADEQYF.